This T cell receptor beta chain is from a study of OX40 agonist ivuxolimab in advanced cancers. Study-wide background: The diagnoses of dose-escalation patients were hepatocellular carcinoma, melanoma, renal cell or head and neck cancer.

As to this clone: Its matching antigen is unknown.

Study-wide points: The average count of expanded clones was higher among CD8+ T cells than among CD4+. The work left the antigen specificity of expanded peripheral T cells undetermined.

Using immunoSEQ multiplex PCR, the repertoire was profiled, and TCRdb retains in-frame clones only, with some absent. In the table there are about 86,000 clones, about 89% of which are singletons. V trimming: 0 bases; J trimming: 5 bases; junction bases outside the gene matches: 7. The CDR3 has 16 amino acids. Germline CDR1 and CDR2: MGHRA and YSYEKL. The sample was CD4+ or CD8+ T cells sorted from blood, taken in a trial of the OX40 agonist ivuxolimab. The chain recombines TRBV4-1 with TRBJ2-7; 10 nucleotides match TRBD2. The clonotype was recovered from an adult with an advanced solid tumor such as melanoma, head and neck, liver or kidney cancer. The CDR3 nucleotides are TGCGCCAGCAGCCAAGATCAAGCGGGAGGGCTCGACGAGCAGTACTTC. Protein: CASSQDQAGGLDEQYF.